These 24 T cell receptor beta chains originate from one sample sequenced in a study of blood T cell repertoires in COVID-19 (dated by TCRdb to the early 2020s). The protocol used for the library was the immunoSEQ multiplex PCR assay. The immuneACCESS repertoire file appears here via TCRdb, limited to in-frame rearrangements. These files lack a portion of the clones; in checked studies, under half of the deficit traces to unresolved V genes, and the cause of the others is not known. The sample data list 150,000 or so clones, and 80% to 90% of these were observed just once. Over 10% of the sample belongs to the ten largest clones. Sequenced: peripheral blood. The source of these receptors is a man between 18 and 29 years old with COVID-19, enrolled during active disease.

This chain links TRBV10-1 with TRBJ2-7; D gene uncertain. The CDR3 extends over 13 amino acids. Per germline, CDR1 WNHNN and CDR2 SYGVQD (reference sequence). The V and J ends lost 0 bases and 3 bases respectively, with 6 bases between them. The CDR3 loop is CASSESGYYEQYF. CDR3 DNA sequence: TGCGCCAGCAGTGAGTCGGGCTACTACGAGCAGTACTTC.

The chain has TRBV13 and TRBJ2-1, with 7 nucleotides matching TRBD2. Trimming cost V 8 bases and J 2 bases; bases outside gene matches: 9. CDR1 and CDR2 (germline): PRHDT, FYEKMQ (reference sequence). The CDR3 has 15 residues. The CDR3 bases are TGTGCCAGCTCCCAGCGGGGCTCCACCTACAATGAGCAGTTCTTC. Translating gives CASSQRGSTYNEQFF.

The chain recombines TRBV28 with TRBJ2-5, with a weak D call TRBD2 (5 bases). V was pared by 4 bases and J by 7 bases, with 16 bases between. The CDR3 runs to 14 residues. Germline CDR1 reads MDHEN; CDR2 reads SYDVKM. CDR3 DNA: TGTGCCAGCAGTTCTCTCTGGAGAGGGATGACCCAGTACTTC. It yields the protein CASSSLWRGMTQYF.

The chain joins TRBV13 to TRBJ2-7, with TRBD1 identical over 8 bases. The CDR3 sequence is 14 residues long. Germline V gene data show CDR1 as PRHDT and CDR2 as FYEKMQ (reference sequence). V lost 0 bases and J lost 9; bases outside the gene matches: 7. CDR3 sequence (DNA): TGTGCCAGCAGCTTAGGACAGGGGGATCGTGGGCAGTACTTC. Amino acid sequence: CASSLGQGDRGQYF.

V gene TRBV9 combines with J gene TRBJ1-2, with 9 bases that match TRBD1. V lost 3 bases, J lost 4 bases, and 7 bases stayed unmatched. Germline assignment: CDR1 SGDLS and CDR2 YYNGEE. This CDR3 is built from 15 residues. The CDR3 bases are TGTGCCAGCAGCGAGACAGGGGGTATTGGCTATGGCTACACCTTC. It codes for CASSETGGIGYGYTF.

This chain connects TRBV9 to TRBJ1-2, with D maybe TRBD1 (6 bases). Germline CDR1 reads SGDLS; CDR2 reads YYNGEE. Trimming shortened V by 3 bases and J by 7 bases, and 16 bases separated the two germline ends. The CDR3 runs to 14 residues. DNA for the CDR3: TGTGCCAGCAGCGGGGCTACAGGGATTAGTGGCTACACCTTC. Residues: CASSGATGISGYTF.

This clone was seen a few times. V gene TRBV30 combines with J gene TRBJ2-7, with a weak D call TRBD1 (5 bases). This CDR3 has 11 amino acids. The V gene's germline CDR1 is GTSNPN and CDR2 SVGIG (reference sequence). Trimming removed 3 bases at V and 9 bases at J, with 12 bases between. The DNA of the CDR3 is TGTGCCTGGAGAGACGTGGGGCCGCAGTACTTC. Its translation: CAWRDVGPQYF.

The count of this clone is one. The chain couples TRBV4-1 to TRBJ2-5, with D possibly TRBD2 on 5 matching bases. The CDR3 contains 15 residues. CDR1 and CDR2 from the germline V gene are MGHRA and YSYEKL. With 1 base removed from V and 7 bases from J, the gap between germline ends came to 16 bases. The CDR3 nucleotides are TGCGCCAGCAGCCAAGGACAAAGCGGCGGGCGGACCCAGTACTTC. Translation gives CASSQGQSGGRTQYF.

A single count supports this clone. This chain uses TRBV5-4 with TRBJ2-1, with D perhaps matching TRBD2 (5 bases). The CDR3 is made up of 13 amino acids. V lost 4 bases and J 6 bases, leaving 11 bases between the germline ends. Germline-derived CDR1 and CDR2 are SGHNT and YYREEE (reference sequence). CDR3 amino acids: CASSHTSGNEQFF. In nucleotides, the CDR3 is TGTGCCAGCAGCCATACAAGCGGCAATGAGCAGTTCTTC.

CDR3 region: CASSPGVGYKSSYNEQFF. DNA of the CDR3: TGTGCCAGCAGCCCGGGGGTAGGGTACAAAAGCTCCTACAATGAGCAGTTCTTC. This rearrangement joins TRBV11-3 to TRBJ2-1; a possible D gene is TRBD2 (6 bases). Trimming took 5 bases from V and 0 from J, leaving 20 bases between them. The germline CDR1 and CDR2 sequences are SGHNT and YENEEA. The CDR3 contains 18 residues.

The chain is built from TRBV25-1 and TRBJ1-6; maybe TRBD1 (6 bases). Germline-derived CDR1 and CDR2 are MGHDK and SYGVNS. The CDR3 is 15 amino acids. V gave up 3 bases and J gave up 6 bases, with 12 bases separating them. Here the CDR3 DNA reads TGTGCCAGCAGTGATCTCGGCAGGGGTAATTCACCCCTCCACTTT. Its protein is CASSDLGRGNSPLHF.

The chain is built from TRBV13 and TRBJ2-5; TRBD2 is a possible D gene (6 bases). CDR1 and CDR2 (germline): PRHDT, FYEKMQ (reference sequence). Trimming left V 0 bases short and J 5 bases short, with 19 bases between. This CDR3 region has 17 residues. The CDR3 DNA follows: TGTGCCAGCAGCTTAGGCCGGGGACGGGGGAAGCGGGAGACCCAGTACTTC. Protein: CASSLGRGRGKRETQYF.

This clone was seen more than once but under ten times. This CDR3 is CASSSQPEAFF. In DNA form, the CDR3 reads TGTGCCAGCAGCTCCCAGCCGGAGGCTTTCTTT. The chain recombines TRBV28 with TRBJ1-1, with D uncertain. Germline CDR1 reads MDHEN; CDR2 reads SYDVKM. This CDR3 has 11 residues. V shed 6 bases and J shed 11 bases, with 13 bases lying between them.

This sequence joins TRBV6-1 and TRBJ2-5, with D maybe TRBD1 (6 bases). Trimming pared 3 bases from V and 4 bases from J, leaving 12 bases between. Looked up from germline, CDR1 is MNHNS and CDR2 is SASEGT. The CDR3 extends over 14 amino acids. The CDR3 sequence is CASSETGLRETQYF. CDR3 sequence (DNA): TGTGCCAGCAGTGAGACAGGCTTAAGAGAGACCCAGTACTTC.

The chain links TRBV9 to TRBJ2-7, with 8 bases aligning to TRBD1. Germline CDR1 SGDLS, CDR2 YYNGEE. V lost 0 bases, J lost 7 bases, and 12 bases stayed unmatched. The CDR3 sequence is 16 residues long. The CDR3 DNA follows: TGTGCCAGCAGCGTAGGCCCAGGACAGGGAGTACTGGAGCAGTACTTC. Translating gives CASSVGPGQGVLEQYF.

V gene TRBV27 combines with J gene TRBJ2-5; tentatively, D is TRBD2 (5 bases). V was clipped by 3 bases and J by 5 bases, with 7 bases between them. From germline, CDR1 is MNHEY and CDR2 SMNVEV (reference sequence). CDR3 size: 12 residues. CDR3 bases: TGTGCCAGCAGTTTGTCGGGGGAGACCCAGTACTTC. This sequence encodes CASSLSGETQYF.

The V gene is TRBV18, the J gene TRBJ2-1; 7 nucleotides align to TRBD2. The CDR3 is made up of 15 amino acids. CDR1 is KGHSH, CDR2 LQKENI, per germline. V was pared by 6 bases and J by 8 bases, with 13 bases of the junction left unmatched. CDR3 DNA: TGTGCCAGCTCGCACGAGGCGGGAGCAAACGATGAGCAGTTCTTC. As protein: CASSHEAGANDEQFF.

The chain joins TRBV14 to TRBJ2-1, with 14 bases fitting TRBD2. The trim removed 4 bases at V and 14 bases at J, leaving 7 bases unmatched. Germline V lookup: CDR1 SGHDN, CDR2 FVKESK. The CDR3 runs to 14 residues. Written as DNA, the CDR3 is TGTGCCAGCAGCCCGTCCCGACTAGCGGGAGGGAAGTTCTTC. It specifies CASSPSRLAGGKFF.

The chain couples TRBV27 to TRBJ2-1, with 9 bases matching TRBD1. The CDR3 is 13 amino acids. Losses at the gene ends were 7 bases for V and 6 bases for J; bases not matched to a gene: 4. Germline values: CDR1 MNHEY, CDR2 SMNVEV (reference sequence). This CDR3 is CASNGQGSNEQFF. The CDR3 DNA sequence: TGTGCCAGCAACGGACAGGGGAGCAATGAGCAGTTCTTC.

This clone was seen a handful of times. The chain uses TRBV6-1 and TRBJ1-1; D call uncertain. Germline V lookup: CDR1 MNHNS, CDR2 SASEGT. V shed 2 bases and J shed 8 bases, with 6 bases lying between them. CDR3 size: 11 residues. The CDR3 DNA is TGTGCCAGCAGTGAACCTAGGGAAGCTTTCTTT. This gives the protein CASSEPREAFF.

In this sample, this clone turned up a few times. V gene TRBV7-9 combines with J gene TRBJ2-4, with 16 bases identical to TRBD2. The V gene end was trimmed by 1 base and the J gene end by 9 bases; junction bases not matched to a gene: 9. Germline CDR1 and CDR2: SEHNR and FQNEAQ (reference sequence). This CDR3 has 18 residues. The CDR3: CASSLGGLAGGPRSIQYF. Written as DNA, the CDR3 is TGTGCCAGCAGCTTAGGGGGACTAGCGGGAGGGCCGAGGAGCATTCAGTACTTC.

This clone was seen once. Other nucleotide sequences from this sample produce the same CDR3. The chain has TRBV15 and TRBJ2-3, with 7 nucleotides matching TRBD2. The germline gives CDR1 LNHNV, CDR2 YYDKDF (reference sequence). The ends lost 3 bases at V and 1 base at J; junction bases unmatched: 7. This CDR3 region has 16 residues. The CDR3 DNA reads TGTGCCACCAGCAGGGATCGGCTAGCGGGCACAGATACGCAGTATTTT. Translated, it gives CATSRDRLAGTDTQYF.

This clone was counted a single time. The CDR3 coding sequence is TGTGCCAGCAGCCAAGTACAGGGAACCTACAATGAGCAGTTCTTC. This translates into CASSQVQGTYNEQFF. The chain employs TRBV3-1 (or the pseudogene TRBV3-2) and TRBJ2-1; tentative D call: TRBD1 (6 bases). Trimming stripped 1 base from V and 2 bases from J, with 9 bases between. CDR3 size: 15 residues. Per the germline V gene, CDR1 is LGHDT and CDR2 is YNNKEL (reference sequence).

The chain joins TRBV9 to TRBJ1-1; D unresolved. V was clipped by 0 bases and J by 0 bases, with 12 bases between them. The CDR3 sequence is 16 residues long. Germline CDR1 reads SGDLS; CDR2 reads YYNGEE. CDR3: CASSVGPELVNTEAFF. DNA of the CDR3: TGTGCCAGCAGCGTAGGTCCCGAACTGGTGAACACTGAAGCTTTCTTT.